This T cell receptor beta chain was identified during a study of OX40 agonist ivuxolimab in advanced cancers. CDR1 is GTSNPN, CDR2 SVGIG, per germline (reference sequence). This CDR3 contains 14 residues. The V end was cut by 2 bases, the J end by 5 bases, with 16 bases between. Produced via immunoSEQ multiplex PCR; TCRdb's table is partial and in-frame only. The sample gives around 84,000 clones, roughly 80% of which show up once; around 7.5% is in the top ten. The chain combines TRBV30 with TRBJ2-7; D might be TRBD2 (5 bases). This clonotype was obtained from an adult with an advanced solid tumor such as melanoma, head and neck, liver or kidney cancer. The sample consisted of CD4+ or CD8+ T cells sorted from blood, taken in a trial of the OX40 agonist ivuxolimab. CDR3 region: CAWSTLRGYNEQYF. Written as DNA, the CDR3 is TGTGCCTGGAGTACCCTTAGAGGGTACAACGAGCAGTACTTC.